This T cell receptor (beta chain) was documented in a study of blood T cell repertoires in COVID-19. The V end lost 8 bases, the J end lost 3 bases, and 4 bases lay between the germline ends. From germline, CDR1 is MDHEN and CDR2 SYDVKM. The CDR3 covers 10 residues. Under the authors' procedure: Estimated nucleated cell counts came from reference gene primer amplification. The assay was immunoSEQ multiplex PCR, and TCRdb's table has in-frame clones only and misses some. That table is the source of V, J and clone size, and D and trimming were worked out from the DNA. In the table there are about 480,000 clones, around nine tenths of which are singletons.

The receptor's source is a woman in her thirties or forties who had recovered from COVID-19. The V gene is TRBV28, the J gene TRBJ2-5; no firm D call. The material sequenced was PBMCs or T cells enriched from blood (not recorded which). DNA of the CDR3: TGTGCCAGCCGTAAAGAGACCCAGTACTTC. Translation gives CASRKETQYF.